In this sample, the clone carrying this T cell receptor (beta chain) turned up a few times. The antigen remains unidentified. These data originate in a study of T-cell memory formation after mild COVID-19. Study at large: The study found TCR clusters largely donor specific. General observations from the study: The SARS-CoV-2 specificity of second-wave clones reaching peak at day 37 remained unverified. While clones contracting from day 15 to 85 were balanced between CD4 and CD8, later expanders leaned CD4+.

Germline assignment: CDR1 MNHEY and CDR2 SMNVEV (reference sequence). V was cut by 5 bases and J by 3 bases, with 10 bases left in between. The length of the CDR3 is 13 residues. Each CDR3 protein gets one entry after TCRdb re-called the 5' RACE reads with MiXCR. The sample shows under 550,000 distinct CDR3 sequences, approximately 19% of them seen only once. Sequencing was carried out using PBMCs or a T cell subset sorted from them (not recorded which). The receptor was derived from a young man who had mild COVID-19 (a few samples of this study predate the infection). Cell type and time point are not known. V is TRBV27 and J is TRBJ1-1; D is possibly TRBD1 (6 bases). CDR3 in amino acids: CASSHPGDTEAFF. The CDR3 nucleotides read TGTGCCAGCAGTCACCCAGGGGACACTGAAGCTTTCTTT.